This T cell receptor (beta chain) was documented in a study of T cell responses to AZD1222 COVID-19 vaccine. The germline V gene has CDR1 GTSNPN and CDR2 SVGIG (reference sequence). Between the trimmed V and J ends, which lost 4 bases and 1 base, there was a span of 4 bases. The CDR3 runs 11 residues. This clone was found once. Sequencing was performed with immunoSEQ multiplex PCR; in TCRdb, only in-frame clones are kept and a portion is missing. The repertoire holds around 120,000 clones, with about 87% as singletons. The input for sequencing was peripheral blood, taken on day 0 of AZD1222 vaccination. V and J are TRBV30 and TRBJ1-1, with D unclear. The source of this sequence is an adult in good health. The CDR3, as DNA: TGTGCCTGGAACGGGAACACTGAAGCTTTCTTT. It translates to CAWNGNTEAFF.